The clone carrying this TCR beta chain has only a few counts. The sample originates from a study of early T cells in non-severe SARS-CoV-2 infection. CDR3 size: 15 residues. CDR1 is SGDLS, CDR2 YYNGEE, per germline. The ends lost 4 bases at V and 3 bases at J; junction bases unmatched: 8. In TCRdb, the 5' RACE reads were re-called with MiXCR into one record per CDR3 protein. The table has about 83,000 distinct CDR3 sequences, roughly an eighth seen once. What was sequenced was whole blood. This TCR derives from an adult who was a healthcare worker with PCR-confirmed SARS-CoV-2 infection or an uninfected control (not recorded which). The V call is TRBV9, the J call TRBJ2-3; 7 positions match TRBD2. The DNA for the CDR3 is TGTGCCAGCAGCTCCGGACTAGTGGGGACAGATACGCAGTATTTT. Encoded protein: CASSSGLVGTDTQYF.